What follows describes a single TCR beta chain. Its specificity is unknown. The record originates from a study of PD-1 blockade in classical Hodgkin lymphoma. Study-wide results and caveats: CD4+ but not CD8+ TCR diversity rose significantly by C4D1. A reduction in baseline TCR diversity was reportedly seen in newly diagnosed patients relative to healthy donors. Complete responders had baseline diversity similar to newly diagnosed patients. Later analyses included only patients treated at least 1 year post-ASCT.

Germline CDR1 and CDR2: SGHKS and YYEKEE (reference sequence). The CDR3 is made up of 14 amino acids. Unmatched junction bases numbered 7, after V lost 4 bases and J lost 8 bases. Method: immunoSEQ multiplex PCR; TCRdb's copy keeps in-frame clones and lacks some. The sample consists of about 93,000 clones, around 90% of them appearing once. Each patient relapsed following autologous stem cell transplantation, and prior brentuximab vedotin exposure differed. Sequences were derived from peripheral blood mononuclear cells (PBMCs), sampled before the second cycle of nivolumab. The chain combines TRBV5-5 with TRBJ1-2, with 11 bases aligning to TRBD1. This sequence originates from a human donor with classical Hodgkin lymphoma. CDR3 coding DNA: TGTGCCAGCAGCCGTCCCGGGACAGGGGGAGGCTACACCTTC. Translated: CASSRPGTGGGYTF.